This T cell receptor (beta chain) comes out of a study of Graves' ophthalmopathy and Graves' hyperthyroidism. Donors with ophthalmopathy: moderate-to-severe activity, CAS ≥3, NOSPECS ≥4, duration under 3 months. Study-level points and caveats: Discrimination between ophthalmopathy and stable hyperthyroidism by a 13-signature model showed more than 85% sensitivity and more than 65% specificity.

Investigators amplified TCR beta CDR3 regions from RNA transcripts. First-round RT-PCR relied on HTBI primers, and a second-round multiplex PCR came next. TCRdb recomputed calls from the multiplex PCR reads with MiXCR, one row per CDR3 protein. The sample lists 200,000 to 250,000 distinct CDR3 sequences, around 50% occurring once. The CDR3 is 14 residues long. The ends were cut back, 6 bases at V and 5 bases at J, with 16 bases in the middle. Germline CDR1 is LNHDA and CDR2 is SQIVND (reference sequence). Turning to this clonotype: The antigen is not known.

Sequenced sample: peripheral blood. This TCR was sampled from an adult man with Graves' ophthalmopathy. The V call is TRBV19, the J call TRBJ1-2; D uncertain. CDR3 protein: CASSTPPVRYGYTF. In nucleotides, the CDR3 is TGTGCCAGTAGCACACCCCCGGTTAGGTATGGCTACACCTTC. The full variable domain, completed using reference TRBV19 and TRBJ1-2, is DGGITQSPKYLFRKEGQNVTLSCEQNLNHDAMYWYRQDPGQGLRLIYYSQIVNDFQKGDIAEGYSVSREKKESFPLTVTSAQKNPTAFYLCASSTPPVRYGYTFGSGTRLTVV.